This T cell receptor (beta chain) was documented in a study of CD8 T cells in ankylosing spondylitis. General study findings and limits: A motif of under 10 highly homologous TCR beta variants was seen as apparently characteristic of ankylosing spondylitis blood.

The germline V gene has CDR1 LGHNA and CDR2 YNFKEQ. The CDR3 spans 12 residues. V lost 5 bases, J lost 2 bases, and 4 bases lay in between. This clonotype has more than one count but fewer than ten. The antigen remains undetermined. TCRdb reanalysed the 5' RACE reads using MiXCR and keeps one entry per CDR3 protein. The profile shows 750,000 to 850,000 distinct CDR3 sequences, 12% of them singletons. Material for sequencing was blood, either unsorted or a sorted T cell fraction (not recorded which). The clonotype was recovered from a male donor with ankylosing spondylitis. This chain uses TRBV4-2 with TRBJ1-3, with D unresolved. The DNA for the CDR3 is TGTGCCAGCAGCAATACTGGAAACACCATATATTTT. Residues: CASSNTGNTIYF.